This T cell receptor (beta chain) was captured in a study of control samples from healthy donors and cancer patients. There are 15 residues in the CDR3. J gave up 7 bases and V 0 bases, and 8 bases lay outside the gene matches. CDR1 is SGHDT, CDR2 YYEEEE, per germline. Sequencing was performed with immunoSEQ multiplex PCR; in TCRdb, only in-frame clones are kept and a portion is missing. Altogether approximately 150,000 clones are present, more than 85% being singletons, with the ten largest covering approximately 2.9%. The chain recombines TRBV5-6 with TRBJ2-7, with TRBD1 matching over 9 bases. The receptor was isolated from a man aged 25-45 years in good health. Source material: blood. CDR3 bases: TGTGCCAGCAGCTTGGTACCGGGACAGGGTCGGGAGCAGTACTTC. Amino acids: CASSLVPGQGREQYF.